The subject of this entry is one T cell receptor beta chain. Its specificity is unknown. The data were taken from a study of OX40 agonist ivuxolimab in advanced cancers. V lost 6 bases and J 7 bases, leaving 16 bases between the germline ends. The length of the CDR3 is 14 residues. Germline lookup yields CDR1 MNHEY and CDR2 SVGAGI. Only in-frame clones appear in the TCRdb table, and some are missing; sequencing was by immunoSEQ multiplex PCR. The sample lists approximately 47,000 clones; about nine tenths were seen once. Study-level points and caveats: Some patients without response likewise showed low normalized clonal expansion. Not determined was the antigen specificity of the expanded peripheral T cells.

Patients who had autoimmune disease history or got systemic immunosuppression were left out. V gene TRBV6-5 combines with J gene TRBJ2-1; D possibly corresponds to TRBD2 (6 bases). The source is an adult with an advanced solid tumor such as melanoma, head and neck, liver or kidney cancer. The sequenced sample was CD4+ or CD8+ T cells sorted from blood, obtained in a trial of the OX40 agonist ivuxolimab. The CDR3 protein is CASSGGLTRNEQFF. The CDR3 DNA follows: TGTGCCAGCAGCGGAGGGCTAACGAGGAATGAGCAGTTCTTC.